The entry that follows covers one TCR beta chain sequence. Its specificity is not known. The data are from a study of PD-1 blockade in classical Hodgkin lymphoma. Study at large: The patients were dosed with nivolumab 3 mg/kg, infused intravenously every 2 weeks. Regarding the study as a whole: Some patients started nivolumab under 1 year after ASCT, and they were excluded. Relative to healthy donors, newly diagnosed patients reportedly had lower baseline TCR diversity, which was reported as lower still in relapsed/refractory patients. Repertoire difference causes, possibly disease activity or prior therapy, remain undefined.

Each and every patient relapsed after autologous stem cell transplantation, and patients got differing brentuximab vedotin exposure. This CDR3 comprises 15 residues. V shed 7 bases and J shed 5 bases, with 18 bases lying between them. Germline V gene data show CDR1 as LNHDA and CDR2 as SQIVND (reference sequence). Here immunoSEQ multiplex PCR was the method, and the copy in TCRdb shows in-frame clones only, minus some. This repertoire shows roughly 11,000 clones, about 88% found once; its top ten account for roughly 29%. This receptor was identified in a human donor with classical Hodgkin lymphoma. Here the sequenced sample was peripheral blood mononuclear cells (PBMCs), taken at baseline. V usage is TRBV19 and J usage is TRBJ2-1; D is possibly TRBD1 (6 bases). The CDR3 DNA reads as TGTGCCAGTACCGGACTCCCAGGGGACAACAATGAGCAGTTCTTC. This codes for CASTGLPGDNNEQFF.